This TCR beta chain was observed in a study of follicular helper T cells after annual influenza vaccination. Whole-study results and caveats: ICOS-CD38- cTfh most often held earlier Day 7 ICOS+CD38+ clones.

Time point denoted: 2015-2016 season, pre-vaccination. About this clone: Its antigen is not identified.

Trimming cost V 5 bases and J 6 bases, with 11 bases left between them. Germline V gives CDR1 SGHVS, CDR2 FNYEAQ. CDR3 length equals 14 residues. Sequencing of TCRB used Survey level resolution. Measured with immunoSEQ multiplex PCR; TCRdb has only the in-frame clones, and not every one. This table holds around 10,000 clones, approximately 90% found once. Source: CXCR5+ CD38- circulating T follicular helper cells from blood, taken on the day of influenza vaccination. Subset specified: circulating Tfh, non-naive CD4+CXCR5+PD-1+ (ICOS+CD38+ or ICOS-CD38-). This sequence was found in an adult who received the influenza vaccine. The chain links TRBV7-6 to TRBJ1-6; D possibly corresponds to TRBD1 (5 bases). CDR3 sequence reads: CASSHGQANSPLHF. For the CDR3, the DNA is TGTGCCAGCAGCCACGGACAAGCTAATTCACCCCTCCACTTT.